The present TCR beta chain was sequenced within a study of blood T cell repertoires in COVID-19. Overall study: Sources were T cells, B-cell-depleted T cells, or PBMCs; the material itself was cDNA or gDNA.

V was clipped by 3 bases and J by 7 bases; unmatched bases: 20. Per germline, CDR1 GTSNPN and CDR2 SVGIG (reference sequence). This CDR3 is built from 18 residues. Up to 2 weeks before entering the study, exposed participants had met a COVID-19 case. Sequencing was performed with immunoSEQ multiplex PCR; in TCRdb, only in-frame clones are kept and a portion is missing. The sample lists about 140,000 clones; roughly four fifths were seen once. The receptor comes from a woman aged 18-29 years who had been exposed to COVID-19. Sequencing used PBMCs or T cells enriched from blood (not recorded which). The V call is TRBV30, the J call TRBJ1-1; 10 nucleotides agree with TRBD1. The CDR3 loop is CAWRVRGLGQGFVREAFF. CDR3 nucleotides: TGTGCCTGGAGGGTAAGGGGACTGGGACAGGGGTTTGTGCGTGAAGCTTTCTTT.